This passage covers 27 T cell receptor beta chains from one sample sequenced in a study of response to subunit inactivated influenza vaccine. From the RT-PCR reads, TCRdb called clonotypes with MiXCR, one entry per CDR3 protein. The sample consists of roughly 700,000 distinct CDR3 sequences, 15% to 17% of them appearing once. The material sequenced was PBMCs from blood, taken about 12 days after vaccination. All receptors derive from a middle-aged man who received an inactivated influenza vaccine.

This clonotype was seen more than once but under ten times. The chain has TRBV7-2 and TRBJ1-4, with D unclear. V lost 5 bases, J lost 3 bases, and 19 bases lay in between. The CDR3 sequence is 17 residues long. The germline CDR1 and CDR2 sequences are SGHTA and FQGNSA. The CDR3 nucleotides are TGTGCCAGCAGCCCGCGTATCCGACGAGCAGCTAATGAAAAACTGTTTTTT. Amino acid sequence: CASSPRIRRAANEKLFF.

This chain joins TRBV3-1 and TRBJ2-7; TRBD2 aligns across 11 bases. The V and J ends lost 3 bases and 8 bases, in that order; junction bases with no gene match: 15. The V gene's germline CDR1 is LGHDT and CDR2 YNNKEL (reference sequence). The CDR3 sequence is 17 residues long. As DNA, the CDR3 is TGTGCCAGCAGCCAGGGTCTCTTGACTAGCGGGAAAAGAAAGCAGTACTTC. Translating it yields CASSQGLLTSGKRKQYF.

The chain recombines TRBV12-5 with TRBJ2-3; 9 bases map to TRBD1. Trimming at V came to 5 bases and at J to 2 bases, leaving 5 bases not matched to a gene. The CDR3 totals 15 residues. From germline, CDR1 is LGHNT and CDR2 FRNRAP. CDR3 DNA sequence: TGTGCTAGTGGTCCGGGACAGGGATCCACAGATACGCAGTATTTT. It encodes CASGPGQGSTDTQYF.

This clonotype was recorded at least ten times. This chain uses TRBV7-9 with TRBJ2-7; D possibly corresponds to TRBD2 (5 bases). V lost 3 bases, J lost 7 bases, and 13 bases lay in between. The CDR3 contains 13 residues. Germline-derived CDR1 and CDR2 are SEHNR and FQNEAQ (reference sequence). CDR3 coding DNA: TGTGCCAGCAGCTTCGAGACTACGGGGGAGCAGTACTTC. This gives the protein CASSFETTGEQYF.

Many counts were recorded for this clonotype. This chain links TRBV6-1 with TRBJ2-1, with TRBD1 matching over 9 bases. The CDR3 sequence is 16 residues long. J was trimmed by 3 bases and V by 5 bases; bases with no gene match: 8. In germline, CDR1 is MNHNS, CDR2 SASEGT. The CDR3 sequence is CASSPLRDRVYNEQFF. The CDR3 DNA sequence: TGTGCCAGCAGTCCCCTGAGGGACAGGGTCTACAATGAGCAGTTCTTC.

This clonotype was picked up a small number of times. The rearrangement joins TRBV20-1 to TRBJ2-3; 8 bases map to TRBD2. Germline values: CDR1 DFQATT, CDR2 SNEGSKA (reference sequence). Germline trimming cut 0 bases from V and 6 bases from J; bases unmatched to any gene: 5. The CDR3 contains 14 residues. The CDR3 spells CSARDQAGADTQYF. The CDR3 DNA follows: TGCAGTGCTAGAGATCAAGCGGGAGCGGATACGCAGTATTTT.

This sequence joins TRBV3-1 and TRBJ1-1; 7 bases match TRBD1. This CDR3 is built from 15 residues. V dropped 4 bases and J dropped 0; count of bases not matched to a gene: 5. Germline CDR1 LGHDT, CDR2 YNNKEL (reference sequence). Written as DNA, the CDR3 is TGTGCCAGCAGCCGAGCGGACAGGCTGAACACTGAAGCTTTCTTT. This translates into CASSRADRLNTEAFF.

This clonotype was counted at least ten times. The CDR3 spells CASSFQGGGETQYF. The CDR3 DNA reads as TGTGCCAGCAGTTTTCAGGGGGGGGGCGAGACCCAGTACTTC. The chain couples TRBV27 to TRBJ2-5; D possibly uses TRBD1 or TRBD2 (7 bases each). CDR1 and CDR2 (germline): MNHEY, SMNVEV (reference sequence). This CDR3 contains 14 residues. The V and J ends lost 3 bases and 5 bases respectively, with 13 bases between them.

The chain combines TRBV24-1 with TRBJ2-6, with D perhaps TRBD1 or TRBD2 (5 bases each). The CDR3 is made up of 17 amino acids. V shed 3 bases and J shed 0 bases, with 11 bases lying between them. Germline CDR1 and CDR2: KGHDR and SFDVKD. The CDR3 loop is CATSDPPGTSGANVLTF. The CDR3 nucleotides are TGTGCCACCAGTGATCCCCCCGGGACCTCTGGGGCCAACGTCCTGACTTTC.

This clonotype turned up a few times. The rearrangement links TRBV7-2 to TRBJ1-1, with D perhaps TRBD1 (6 bases). The CDR3 is 14 residues long. Germline CDR1 reads SGHTA; CDR2 reads FQGNSA. V dropped 4 bases and J dropped 5 bases, with 14 bases sitting between them. The CDR3 nucleotides are TGTGCCAGCAGCTCACAGGGTAGAGGGACTGAAGCTTTCTTT. Encoded protein: CASSSQGRGTEAFF.

This clonotype was counted only a few times. V usage is TRBV14 and J usage is TRBJ2-5, with D maybe TRBD2 (7 bases). The CDR3 spans 17 residues. Germline values: CDR1 SGHDN, CDR2 FVKESK. V gave up 0 bases and J gave up 0 bases, with 14 bases separating them. The CDR3 protein is CASSQEVTGTNQETQYF. For the CDR3, the DNA is TGTGCCAGCAGCCAAGAGGTAACAGGGACTAACCAAGAGACCCAGTACTTC.

This clonotype has just one count. The chain carries TRBV20-1 and TRBJ1-2; 7 bases are a match to TRBD1. Germline V lookup: CDR1 DFQATT, CDR2 SNEGSKA (reference sequence). The J segment lost 5 bases and the V segment lost 1 base, leaving 4 bases of the junction unmatched. The CDR3 loop spans 13 amino acids. CDR3 loop: CSARVGGAYGYTF. The CDR3 DNA sequence: TGCAGTGCTAGAGTAGGGGGCGCATATGGCTACACCTTC.

The chain has TRBV10-3 and TRBJ2-7, with D maybe TRBD1 (5 bases). Germline values: CDR1 ENHRY, CDR2 SYGVKD. Trimming left V 4 bases short and J 4 bases short, with 5 bases between. The CDR3 totals 11 residues. CDR3 in amino acids: CAISGQYEQYF. Here the CDR3 DNA reads TGTGCCATCAGTGGACAGTACGAGCAGTACTTC.

The chain carries TRBV7-9 and TRBJ2-7; 10 nucleotides agree with TRBD1. With 5 bases clipped from V and 6 bases from J, the junction kept 7 bases outside the gene matches. The germline CDR1 and CDR2 sequences are SEHNR and FQNEAQ (reference sequence). The CDR3 loop spans 14 amino acids. The chain's CDR3 is CASSLDRGLGEQYF. DNA for the CDR3: TGTGCCAGCAGCCTCGACAGGGGGCTAGGCGAGCAGTACTTC.

This clonotype has only a few counts. The chain links TRBV6-2 or TRBV6-3 to TRBJ2-7; no clear D. V dropped 4 bases and J dropped 3 bases, with 7 bases sitting between them. Germline V CDR1 and CDR2: MNHEY, SVGEGT. This CDR3 has 12 residues. The CDR3 loop reads CASSFMDYEQYF. DNA for the CDR3: TGTGCCAGCAGTTTCATGGACTACGAGCAGTACTTC.

The chain recombines TRBV20-1 with TRBJ1-5; perhaps TRBD1 as D (5 bases). Deletions cut 1 base from V and 2 bases from J, with 6 bases between. The CDR3 is 13 residues long. Per germline, CDR1 DFQATT and CDR2 SNEGSKA (reference sequence). The CDR3 loop reads CSARAGGNQPQHF. For the CDR3, the DNA is TGCAGTGCTAGAGCGGGGGGCAATCAGCCCCAGCATTTT.

This clonotype came up a few times. In DNA, the CDR3 is TGTGCCAGCAGTCCACCGTTGGGCGGGAACTGGGGTGAGCAGTTCTTC. Protein sequence: CASSPPLGGNWGEQFF. The rearrangement uses TRBV12-3 or TRBV12-4 and TRBJ2-1, with a possible D match to TRBD2 (6 bases). Trimming stripped 5 bases from V and 9 bases from J, with 23 bases between. CDR3 length equals 16 residues.

The chain is built from TRBV2 and TRBJ2-1; 10 bases align to TRBD2. V shed 7 bases, J shed 1 base, and the junction held 4 bases outside the gene matches. Germline V gene lookup returns CDR1 SNHLY and CDR2 FYNNEI. The CDR3 sequence is 15 residues long. The CDR3 loop is CASNRLAGSYNEQFF. CDR3 DNA sequence: TGTGCCAGCAACCGACTAGCGGGTTCCTACAATGAGCAGTTCTTC.

The chain uses TRBV11-3 and TRBJ2-2; D remains ambiguous. Trimming removed 0 bases at V and 5 bases at J, with 7 bases between. Germline lookup yields CDR1 SGHNT and CDR2 YENEEA. CDR3 size: 14 residues. CDR3 in DNA: TGTGCCAGCAGCTTAGACGCGGTAACCGGGGAGCTGTTTTTT. Amino acids: CASSLDAVTGELFF.

V is TRBV7-8 and J is TRBJ2-3, with 10 nucleotides matching TRBD2. Trimming took 5 bases from V and 5 from J; bases not matched to a gene: 7. The germline V gene has CDR1 SGHVS and CDR2 FQNEAQ. The CDR3 has 15 residues. The CDR3 loop reads CASSLSGGGEDTQYF. In DNA, the CDR3 is TGTGCCAGCAGCCTAAGCGGGGGGGGGGAAGATACGCAGTATTTT.

V is TRBV5-6 and J is TRBJ2-7; the D call may be TRBD1 or TRBD2 (5 bases each). Germline assignment: CDR1 SGHDT and CDR2 YYEEEE. CDR3 length equals 14 residues. The V gene lost 4 bases and the J gene lost 4 bases, with 15 bases spanning the gap. This chain's CDR3 is CASSADGTTYEQYF. The CDR3 DNA sequence: TGTGCCAGCAGCGCTGACGGGACGACGTACGAGCAGTACTTC. The variable domain in full, with the rest retrieved from reference TRBV5-6 and TRBJ2-7, is DAGVTQSPTHLIKTRGQQVTLRCSPKSGHDTVSWYQQALGQGPQFIFQYYEEEERQRGNFPDRFSGHQFPNYSSELNVNALLLGDSALYLCASSADGTTYEQYFGPGTRLTVT.

This clonotype has more than one count but fewer than ten. The chain recombines TRBV4-3 with TRBJ2-5; TRBD2 is a possible D gene (6 bases). CDR3 length: 16 residues. Germline V gene lookup returns CDR1 LGHNA and CDR2 YSLEER. V lost 0 bases and J lost 5, with 16 bases in between. CDR3 bases: TGCGCCAGCAGCCAAGATCTGCGACTAGGGGCCGAGACCCAGTACTTC. It yields the protein CASSQDLRLGAETQYF.

By its share, this clonotype is large. The V and J genes are TRBV4-1 and TRBJ2-3; 15 nucleotides line up with TRBD2. CDR1 is MGHRA, CDR2 YSYEKL, per germline. This CDR3 has 18 amino acids. V was clipped by 6 bases and J by 2 bases; unmatched bases: 9. Here the CDR3 reads CASSHWTSGGVYTDTQYF. The CDR3 region has the DNA TGCGCCAGCAGTCACTGGACTAGCGGGGGGGTATACACAGATACGCAGTATTTT.

This sequence joins TRBV7-2 and TRBJ2-5; TRBD2 is a possible D gene (6 bases). Germline CDR1 and CDR2: SGHTA and FQGNSA. Deletions cut 5 bases from V and 2 bases from J, with 15 bases between. This CDR3 comprises 15 residues. CDR3 amino acids: CASSQTSAGQETQYF. The CDR3 DNA is TGTGCCAGCAGCCAAACTAGTGCGGGACAAGAGACCCAGTACTTC.

This clonotype was seen repeatedly, ten times or more. The genes are TRBV12-3 or TRBV12-4 and TRBJ2-7; D gene uncertain. The CDR3 consists of 12 residues. V gave up 6 bases and J gave up 7 bases, with 13 bases separating them. This chain's CDR3 is CASSEDRWEQYF. The DNA for the CDR3 is TGTGCCAGCAGCGAAGATCGATGGGAGCAGTACTTC.

This clonotype was counted many times. The V and J genes are TRBV27 and TRBJ2-7; D may match TRBD1 or TRBD2 (6 bases each). The CDR3 runs 14 residues. Germline loops: CDR1 MNHEY, CDR2 SMNVEV (reference sequence). With 2 bases removed from V and 4 bases from J, the gap between germline ends came to 12 bases. CDR3 sequence (DNA): TGTGCCAGCAGTTTACGGGGGCGAGGATACGAGCAGTACTTC. Protein: CASSLRGRGYEQYF.

The V call is TRBV10-3, the J call TRBJ2-7; D is unresolved. Germline values: CDR1 ENHRY, CDR2 SYGVKD. V was cut by 3 bases and J by 2 bases, with 11 bases left in between. CDR3 length: 14 residues. The CDR3 loop is CAISDGRVTYEQYF. In DNA form, the CDR3 reads TGTGCCATCAGTGATGGTCGCGTCACCTACGAGCAGTACTTC.